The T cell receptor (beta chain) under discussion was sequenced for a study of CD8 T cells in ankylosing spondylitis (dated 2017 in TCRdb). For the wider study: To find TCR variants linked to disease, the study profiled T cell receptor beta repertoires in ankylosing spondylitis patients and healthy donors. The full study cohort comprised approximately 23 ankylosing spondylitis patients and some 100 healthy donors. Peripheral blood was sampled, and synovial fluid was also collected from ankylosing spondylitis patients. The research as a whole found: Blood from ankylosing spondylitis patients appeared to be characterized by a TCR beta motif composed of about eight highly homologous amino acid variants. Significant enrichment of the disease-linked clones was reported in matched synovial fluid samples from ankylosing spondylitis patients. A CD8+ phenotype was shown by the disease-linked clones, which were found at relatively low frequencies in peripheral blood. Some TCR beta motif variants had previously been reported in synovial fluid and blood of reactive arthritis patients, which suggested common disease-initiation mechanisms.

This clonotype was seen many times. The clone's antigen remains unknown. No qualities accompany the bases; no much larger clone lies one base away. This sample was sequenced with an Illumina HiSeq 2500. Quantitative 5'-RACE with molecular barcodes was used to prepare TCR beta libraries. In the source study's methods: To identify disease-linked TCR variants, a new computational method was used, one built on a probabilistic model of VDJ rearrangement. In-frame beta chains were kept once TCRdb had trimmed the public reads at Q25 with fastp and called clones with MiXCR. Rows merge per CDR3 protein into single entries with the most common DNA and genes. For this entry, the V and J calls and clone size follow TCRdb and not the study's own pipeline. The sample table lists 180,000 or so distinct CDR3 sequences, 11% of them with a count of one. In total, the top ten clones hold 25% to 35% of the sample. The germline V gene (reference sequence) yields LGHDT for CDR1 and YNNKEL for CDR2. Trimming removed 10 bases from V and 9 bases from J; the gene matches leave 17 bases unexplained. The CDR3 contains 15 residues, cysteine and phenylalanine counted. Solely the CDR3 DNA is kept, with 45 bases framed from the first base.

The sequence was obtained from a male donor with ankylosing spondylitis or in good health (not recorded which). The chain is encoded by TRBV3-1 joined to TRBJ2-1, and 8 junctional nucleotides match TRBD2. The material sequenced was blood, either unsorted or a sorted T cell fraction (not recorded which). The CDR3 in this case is CANFTTSGRAGEQFF. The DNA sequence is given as TGTGCCAACTTCACGACGTCCGGGAGGGCCGGTGAGCAGTTCTTC.